This T cell receptor beta chain was profiled in a study of T cell responses to AZD1222 COVID-19 vaccine. Produced via immunoSEQ multiplex PCR; TCRdb's table is partial and in-frame only. The profile shows fewer than 150,000 clones, about 88% of them singletons. In this sample, this clone turned up once. The source is an adult who received the AZD1222 COVID-19 vaccine. Sequencing used peripheral blood, obtained 28 days after the second AZD1222 dose.

Written as DNA, the CDR3 is TGCAGCGTTGACGGCAGGCAACTAGCGGGTAGCATCCTAAGCTCCTACAATGAGCAGTTCTTC. This translates into CSVDGRQLAGSILSSYNEQFF. V and J are TRBV29-1 and TRBJ2-1, with 9 bases fitting TRBD2. The ends lost 3 bases at V and 0 bases at J; junction bases unmatched: 21. CDR3 length equals 21 residues. Germline values: CDR1 SQVTM, CDR2 ANQGSEA.